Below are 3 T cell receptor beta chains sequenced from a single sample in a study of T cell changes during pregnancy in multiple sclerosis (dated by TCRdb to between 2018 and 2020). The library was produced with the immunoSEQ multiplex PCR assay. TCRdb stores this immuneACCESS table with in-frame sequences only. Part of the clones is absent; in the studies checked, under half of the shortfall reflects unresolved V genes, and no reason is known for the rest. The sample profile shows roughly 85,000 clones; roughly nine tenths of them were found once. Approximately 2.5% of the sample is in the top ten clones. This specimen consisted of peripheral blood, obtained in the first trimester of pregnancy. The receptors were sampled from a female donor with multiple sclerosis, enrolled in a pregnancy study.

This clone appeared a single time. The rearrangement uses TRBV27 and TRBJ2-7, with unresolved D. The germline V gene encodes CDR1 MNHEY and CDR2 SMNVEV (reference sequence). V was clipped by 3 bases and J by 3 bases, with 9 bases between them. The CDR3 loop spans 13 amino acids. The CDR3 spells CASSFGPNYEQYF. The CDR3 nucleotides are TGTGCCAGCAGTTTTGGGCCCAACTACGAGCAGTACTTC.

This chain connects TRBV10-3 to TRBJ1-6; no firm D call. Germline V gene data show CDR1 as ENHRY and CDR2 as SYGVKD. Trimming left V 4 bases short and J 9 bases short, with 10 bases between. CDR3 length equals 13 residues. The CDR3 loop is CAISGPAGSPLHF. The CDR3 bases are TGTGCCATCAGTGGGCCAGCGGGTTCACCCCTCCACTTT.

The CDR3 spells CASSISSGYEQYF. CDR3 coding DNA: TGTGCCAGCAGTATTAGTTCCGGCTACGAGCAGTACTTC. The chain carries TRBV6-6 and TRBJ2-7; D gene ambiguous. CDR1 and CDR2 (germline): MNHNY, SVGAGI (reference sequence). Trimming cost V 5 bases and J 3 bases, with 11 bases left between them. The CDR3 extends over 13 amino acids.